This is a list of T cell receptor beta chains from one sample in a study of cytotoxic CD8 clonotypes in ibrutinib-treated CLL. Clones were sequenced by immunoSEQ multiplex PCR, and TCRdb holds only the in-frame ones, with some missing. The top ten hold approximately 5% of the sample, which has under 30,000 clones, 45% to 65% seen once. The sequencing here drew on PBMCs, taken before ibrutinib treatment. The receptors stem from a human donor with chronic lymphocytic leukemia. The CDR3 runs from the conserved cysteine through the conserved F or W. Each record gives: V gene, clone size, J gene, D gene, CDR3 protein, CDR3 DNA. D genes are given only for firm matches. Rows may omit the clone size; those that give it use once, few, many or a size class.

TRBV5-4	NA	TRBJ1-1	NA	CASSRRRNTEAFF	TGTGCCAGCAGCCGAAGGAGGAACACTGAAGCTTTCTTT
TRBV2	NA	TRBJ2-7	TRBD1	CASSAYAGTGVNEQYF	TGTGCCAGCAGTGCATACGCCGGGACAGGGGTGAACGAGCAGTACTTC
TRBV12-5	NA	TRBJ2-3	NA	CASGLSDTQYF	TGTGCTAGTGGTTTATCAGATACGCAGTATTTT
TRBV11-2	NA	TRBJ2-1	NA	CASSNLGYNEQFF	TGTGCCAGCAGCAATCTGGGGTACAATGAGCAGTTCTTC
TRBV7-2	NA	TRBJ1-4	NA	CASSEQGVENEKLFF	TGTGCCAGCAGTGAACAGGGTGTGGAGAATGAAAAACTGTTTTTT
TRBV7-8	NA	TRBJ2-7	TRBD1	CASSLGQGFAYEQYF	TGTGCCAGCAGCTTAGGACAGGGTTTCGCTTACGAGCAGTACTTC
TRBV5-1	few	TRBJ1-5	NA	CASSLGDLPLREPQHF	TGCGCCAGCAGCTTGGGGGACTTGCCCCTCCGTGAGCCCCAGCATTTT
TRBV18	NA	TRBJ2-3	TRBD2	CASSPPGLAGGGDTQYF	TGTGCCAGCTCACCACCGGGACTAGCGGGAGGTGGAGATACGCAGTATTTT
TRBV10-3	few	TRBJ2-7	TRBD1	CAIRRTGGTYEQYF	TGTGCCATCAGACGGACAGGGGGTACCTACGAGCAGTACTTC
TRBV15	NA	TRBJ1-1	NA	CATRGAGYTEAFF	TGTGCCACTCGGGGGGCAGGGTACACTGAAGCTTTCTTT
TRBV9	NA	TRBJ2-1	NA	CASSVKGRPEQFF	TGTGCCAGCAGCGTTAAGGGGCGCCCTGAGCAGTTCTTC
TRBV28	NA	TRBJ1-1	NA	CASSLSGTQSEAFF	TGTGCCAGCAGTTTATCCGGGACACAAAGCGAAGCTTTCTTT
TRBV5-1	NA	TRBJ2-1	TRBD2	CASSSSGRGGDEQFF	TGCGCCAGCAGCTCTAGCGGGAGGGGTGGGGATGAGCAGTTCTTC
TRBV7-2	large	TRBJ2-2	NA	CASSSGQRTGELFF	TGTGCCAGCAGCTCAGGACAACGCACCGGGGAGCTGTTTTTT
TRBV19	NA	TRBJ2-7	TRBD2	CASSIKWLAGGPSYEQYF	TGTGCCAGTAGTATAAAGTGGTTAGCGGGGGGCCCATCCTACGAGCAGTACTTC
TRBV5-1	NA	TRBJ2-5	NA	CASSLYSGWETQYF	TGCGCCAGCAGCTTGTACAGCGGCTGGGAGACCCAGTACTTC
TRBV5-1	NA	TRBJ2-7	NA	CASSLVDSTYEQYF	TGCGCCAGCAGCTTGGTTGACAGTACCTACGAGCAGTACTTC
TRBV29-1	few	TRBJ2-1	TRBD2	CSLLIPSGSNEQFF	TGCAGCCTTTTGATTCCTAGCGGGAGCAATGAGCAGTTCTTC
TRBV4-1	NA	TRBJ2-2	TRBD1	CASSQGRIIRDRGFYTGELFF	TGCGCCAGCAGCCAAGGCAGAATAATCCGGGACAGGGGGTTTTACACCGGGGAGCTGTTTTTT
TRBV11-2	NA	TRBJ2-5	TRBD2	CASTPAGGLGETQYF	TGTGCCAGCACCCCAGCGGGAGGGCTGGGGGAGACCCAGTACTTC
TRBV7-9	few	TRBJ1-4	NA	CASSLSGVEVEKLFF	TGTGCCAGCAGCTTATCGGGGGTAGAGGTTGAAAAACTGTTTTTT
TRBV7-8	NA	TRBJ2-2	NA	CASSLALSEWYTGELFF	TGTGCCAGCAGCTTAGCGCTAAGTGAATGGTACACCGGGGAGCTGTTTTTT
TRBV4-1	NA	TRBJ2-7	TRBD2	CASSQLAGGIYEQYF	TGCGCCAGCAGCCAGCTAGCGGGGGGGATCTACGAGCAGTACTTC
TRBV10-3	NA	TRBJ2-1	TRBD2	CAIRGTSGIEQFF	TGTGCCATCAGGGGGACTAGCGGGATCGAACAGTTCTTC
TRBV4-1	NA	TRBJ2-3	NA	CASSQDPGRTDTQYF	TGCGCCAGCAGCCAAGACCCGGGGCGCACAGATACGCAGTATTTT
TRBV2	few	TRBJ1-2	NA	CANYRSDSFYGYTF	TGTGCCAACTACAGGTCTGATTCCTTCTATGGCTACACCTTC
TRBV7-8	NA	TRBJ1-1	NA	CASSAPGREDTEAFF	TGTGCCAGCAGCGCACCCGGCCGGGAGGATACTGAAGCTTTCTTT
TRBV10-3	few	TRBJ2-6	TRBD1	CATSDRGSGANVLTF	TGTGCCACCAGTGACAGGGGCAGTGGGGCCAACGTCCTGACTTTC
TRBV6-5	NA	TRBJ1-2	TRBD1	CASSWTGTGDYGYTF	TGTGCCAGCAGTTGGACCGGGACAGGGGACTATGGCTACACCTTC
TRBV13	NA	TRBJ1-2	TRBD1	CASSLGGQGAPNYGYTF	TGTGCCAGCAGCTTAGGGGGACAGGGGGCGCCCAACTATGGCTACACCTTC
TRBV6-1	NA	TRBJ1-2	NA	CASSRDPGGYGYTF	TGTGCCAGCAGCCGGGACCCCGGCGGGTATGGCTACACCTTC
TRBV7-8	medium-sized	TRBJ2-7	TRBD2	CASSFPSGGSYEQYF	TGTGCCAGCAGCTTCCCTAGCGGGGGGTCCTACGAGCAGTACTTC
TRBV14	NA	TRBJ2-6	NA	CASSEFISGANVLTF	TGTGCCAGCAGCGAATTCATCTCTGGGGCCAACGTCCTGACTTTC
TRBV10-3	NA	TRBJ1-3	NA	CATQGVFPLSGNTIYF	TGTGCCACCCAGGGTGTGTTTCCGCTCTCTGGAAACACCATATATTTT
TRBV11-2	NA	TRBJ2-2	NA	CASSLGTLNTGELFF	TGTGCCAGCAGCTTGGGGACTCTAAACACCGGGGAGCTGTTTTTT
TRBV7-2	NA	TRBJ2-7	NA	CASSPGTAFEQYF	TGTGCCAGCAGCCCCGGGACGGCATTCGAGCAGTACTTC
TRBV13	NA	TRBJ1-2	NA	CASSLGRGGYGYTF	TGTGCCAGCAGCTTAGGGAGAGGAGGGTATGGCTACACCTTC
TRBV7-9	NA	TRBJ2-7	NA	CASSLGGAGSYYEQYF	TGTGCCAGCAGCTTAGGGGGGGCAGGTTCATACTACGAGCAGTACTTC
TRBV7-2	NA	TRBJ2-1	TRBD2	CASSLLAGVPEQFF	TGTGCCAGCAGCTTACTAGCGGGAGTCCCCGAGCAGTTCTTC
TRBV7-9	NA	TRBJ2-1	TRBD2	CASSPRRELAVTYNEQFF	TGTGCCAGCAGCCCCCGTCGGGAGCTAGCGGTTACCTACAATGAGCAGTTCTTC
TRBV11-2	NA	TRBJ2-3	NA	CASSLDLDTQYF	TGTGCCAGCAGCTTAGATCTAGATACGCAGTATTTT